This T cell receptor (beta chain) was recorded in a study of somatic reversion in DOCK8 deficiency (dated by TCRdb to about 2020). Regarding the study in general: The study compared the T cell receptor beta repertoires of three groups: DOCK8-deficient patients, DOCK8-revertant patients and healthy volunteers. The study set out to investigate how, in DOCK8 deficiency, somatic reversion of pathogenic DOCK8 variants alters lymphocyte differentiation and function. The DOCK8-deficient patients included in the study had already been reported in previous work.

Blood for healthy controls was obtained from volunteer donors provided by blood services in Australia and France. Genomic DNA for TCR repertoire analysis was isolated either from whole blood samples or from PBMCs. In the case of this clonotype: Its specific antigen is unknown. No base quality values were provided; no much bigger clone lies one nucleotide off.

What the research found in general, with its limitations: The source material for each sample, whole blood versus PBMCs, was not specified per sample in the methods.

For CDR1 and CDR2, the germline V gene (reference sequence) lists SEHNR and FQNEAQ. The germline V end is reduced by 5 bases and the J end by 4 bases; junction bases left unmatched: 4. Its CDR3 holds 15 amino acids, cysteine through phenylalanine. The sequence is cut down to CDR3 DNA, 45 bases in frame from base 1. The library relied on multiplex PCR. TRB libraries were generated by one-step amplicon PCR from roughly 0.1 ug genomic DNA using EuroClonality-NGS primers. Sequencing of TRB amplicons was performed on Illumina MiSeq instruments using 2 x 250 bp version 2 chemistry. Per the source publication's procedure: Primary TRB sequence analysis and V(D)J annotation were performed with IMGT/HighV-QUEST. Once nonfunctional clones had been removed and the data downsampled for comparisons between samples, VDJtools was used to evaluate repertoire diversity and composition. Using fastp at Q25 and MiXCR, TCRdb reprocessed the public reads and kept productive beta chains. Under each unique CDR3 protein, matching rows form one entry showing the most common genes and DNA. The V and J calls here are based on TCRdb, not the publication. This sample gives about 4,100 distinct CDR3 sequences in total; 24% of them show up just once. Roughly a tenth of the sample belongs to the ten largest clones.

The chain couples TRBV7-9 to TRBJ2-1; 11 central bases correspond to TRBD2. Sequencing was performed on peripheral blood. The TCR originated in a human donor in good health. For the CDR3, the sequence is CASSPGTSGYNEQFF. The nucleotide sequence reads TGTGCCAGCAGCCCCGGGACTAGCGGATACAATGAGCAGTTCTTC.